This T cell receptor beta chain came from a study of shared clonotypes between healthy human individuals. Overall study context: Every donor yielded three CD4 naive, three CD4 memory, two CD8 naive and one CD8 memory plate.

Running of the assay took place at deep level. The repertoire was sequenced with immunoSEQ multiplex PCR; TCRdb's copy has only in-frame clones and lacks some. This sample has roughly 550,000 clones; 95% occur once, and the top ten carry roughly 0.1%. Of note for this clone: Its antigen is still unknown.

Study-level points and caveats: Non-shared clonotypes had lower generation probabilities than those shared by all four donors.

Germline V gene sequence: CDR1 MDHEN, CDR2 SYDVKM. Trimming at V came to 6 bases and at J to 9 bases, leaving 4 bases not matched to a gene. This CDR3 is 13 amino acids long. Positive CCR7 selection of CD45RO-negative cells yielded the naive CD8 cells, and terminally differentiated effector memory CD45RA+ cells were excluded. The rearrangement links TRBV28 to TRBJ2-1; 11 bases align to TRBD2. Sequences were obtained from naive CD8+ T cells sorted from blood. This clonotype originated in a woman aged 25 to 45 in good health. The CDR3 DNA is TGTGCCAGCAGAGTAGCGGGAGGGGGTGAGCAGTTCTTC. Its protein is CASRVAGGGEQFF. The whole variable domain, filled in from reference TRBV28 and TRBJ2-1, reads DVKVTQSSRYLVKRTGEKVFLECVQDMDHENMFWYRQDPGLGLRLIYFSYDVKMKEKGDIPEGYSVSREKKERFSLILESASTNQTSMYLCASRVAGGGEQFFGPGTRLTVL.